This passage covers 24 T cell receptor beta chains from one sample sequenced in a study of neurological immune-mediated disorders. TCRdb redid the calling of the 5' RACE reads with MiXCR, one entry per CDR3 protein. The sample includes about 14,000 distinct CDR3 sequences, about 9.4% of them seen just once. Sequences were obtained from PBMCs. The receptors were gathered from a middle-aged woman in good health.

This clonotype occurred many times. V and J are TRBV7-6 and TRBJ2-7, with D perhaps TRBD1 or TRBD2 (5 bases each). CDR1 and CDR2 from the germline V gene are SGHVS and FNYEAQ. There are 15 residues in the CDR3. Trimming stripped 1 base from V and 0 bases from J, with 10 bases between. The CDR3 coding sequence is TGTGCCAGCAGCTTAGGGGCAGGGAGCTCCTACGAGCAGTACTTC. This sequence encodes CASSLGAGSSYEQYF.

The table lists this clonotype with many counts. The chain links TRBV18 to TRBJ2-1, with unresolved D. Germline CDR1 is KGHSH and CDR2 is LQKENI. The V end was cut by 5 bases, the J end by 2 bases, with 7 bases between. The CDR3 spans 13 residues. CDR3 nucleotide sequence: TGTGCCAGCTCAGTCGAGACCTACAATGAGCAGTTCTTC. Translated, it gives CASSVETYNEQFF.

V gene TRBV5-4 combines with J gene TRBJ1-1, with 7 bases lining up with TRBD1. In germline, CDR1 is SGHNT, CDR2 YYREEE (reference sequence). V shed 5 bases and J 4 bases; nucleotides not matched to a gene: 8. This CDR3 region has 14 residues. CDR3 region: CASSYRGGTTEAFF. The CDR3 nucleotides are TGTGCCAGCAGTTACAGGGGTGGAACCACTGAAGCTTTCTTT.

This clonotype has ten or more counts. The chain employs TRBV20-1 and TRBJ2-1; D possibly corresponds to TRBD2 (7 bases). Germline loops: CDR1 DFQATT, CDR2 SNEGSKA (reference sequence). The CDR3 runs to 15 residues. The V and J ends lost 3 bases and 7 bases respectively, with 19 bases between them. CDR3 region: CSASIREGEGNEQFF. The CDR3 DNA reads TGCAGTGCTAGTATACGCGAGGGGGAGGGTAATGAGCAGTTCTTC.

In its sample, this clonotype was seen many times. V usage is TRBV20-1 and J usage is TRBJ2-7, with 12 bases that match TRBD2. V lost 6 bases and J lost 4; bases outside the gene matches: 4. This CDR3 has 13 amino acids. Germline CDR1 DFQATT, CDR2 SNEGSKA (reference sequence). CDR3 coding DNA: TGCAGTGCCCGACTAGCGGGGGTATACGAGCAGTACTTC. Protein product: CSARLAGVYEQYF.

Remarks on this clonotype: The germline gene is not matched at one end of the junction; a read error may be the cause. This rearrangement joins TRBV5-1 to TRBJ1-4; unclear D gene. CDR1 and CDR2 (germline): SGHRS, YFSETQ. The CDR3 runs 16 residues. CDR3 nucleotide sequence: TGCGCCAGCAGCTCAGACAATAGGGCAACTAATGGAAAACTGTTTTTT. This sequence encodes CASSSDNRATNGKLFF.

This clonotype has a count of ten or more. V usage is TRBV20-1 and J usage is TRBJ2-4; 7 bases are a match to TRBD2. V shed 0 bases, J shed 7 bases, and the junction held 6 bases outside the gene matches. The CDR3 consists of 14 residues. CDR1 is DFQATT and CDR2 is SNEGSKA in the germline V gene (reference sequence). The CDR3: CSARDSQGGNIQYF. DNA for the CDR3: TGCAGTGCTAGAGATTCCCAGGGAGGGAACATTCAGTACTTC.

This clonotype showed up many times. This chain connects TRBV10-3 to TRBJ2-2; TRBD1 matches 7 bases. V was pared by 6 bases and J by 6 bases, with 4 bases of the junction left unmatched. This CDR3 region has 13 residues. Germline V gene sequence: CDR1 ENHRY, CDR2 SYGVKD. As DNA, the CDR3 is TGTGCCATCAGCGACACAGGGGCCGGGGAGCTGTTTTTT. Translating it yields CAISDTGAGELFF.

The sample holds many counts of this clonotype. The chain has TRBV20-1 and TRBJ2-2; 10 bases are shared with TRBD1. CDR1 is DFQATT, CDR2 SNEGSKA, per germline (reference sequence). V trimming: 2 bases; J trimming: 1 base; junction bases outside the gene matches: 4. The CDR3 totals 16 residues. The CDR3 DNA is TGCAGTGCTAGATCCCGGACAGGGGGGAACACCGGGGAGCTGTTTTTT. Encoded protein: CSARSRTGGNTGELFF.

The sample holds many counts of this clonotype. The rearrangement joins TRBV20-1 to TRBJ2-7, with 8 nucleotides matching TRBD1. J lost 3 bases, V lost 6 bases, and 7 bases had no gene match. Germline V gives CDR1 DFQATT, CDR2 SNEGSKA (reference sequence). The CDR3 runs to 13 residues. The CDR3 spells CSATGQGDYEQYF. The CDR3 coding sequence is TGCAGTGCCACAGGACAGGGAGACTACGAGCAGTACTTC.

This clonotype was detected many times. The chain combines TRBV6-5 with TRBJ2-1, with TRBD1 matching 8 bases. The length of the CDR3 is 13 residues. J lost 8 bases, V lost 6 bases, and 6 bases had no gene match. In germline, CDR1 is MNHEY, CDR2 SVGAGI. The CDR3 here is CASRLTGVDEQFF. CDR3 DNA: TGTGCCAGCAGACTGACAGGGGTCGATGAGCAGTTCTTC.

The sample holds many counts of this clonotype. The chain carries TRBV20-1 and TRBJ2-3; 10 bases match TRBD2. The J segment lost 3 bases and the V segment lost 0 bases, leaving 12 bases of the junction unmatched. CDR3 length: 18 residues. Germline V gene lookup returns CDR1 DFQATT and CDR2 SNEGSKA (reference sequence). This CDR3 is CSARDSSLSGGATDTQYF. The CDR3 DNA reads TGCAGTGCTAGAGATTCCTCTCTAAGCGGGGGGGCTACAGATACGCAGTATTTT.

Sample share makes this clonotype medium-sized (0.01 to 0.1%). The V and J genes are TRBV14 and TRBJ1-1, with 8 bases aligning to TRBD1. Unmatched junction bases numbered 7, after V lost 5 bases and J lost 5 bases. The CDR3 has 14 amino acids. Germline V gives CDR1 SGHDN, CDR2 FVKESK. CDR3 nucleotide sequence: TGTGCCAGCAGCACCCAGGGGGCGAGGACTGAAGCTTTCTTT. Translated: CASSTQGARTEAFF.

This clonotype was seen many times. The chain recombines TRBV20-1 with TRBJ2-7; 9 positions match TRBD2. Germline CDR1 and CDR2: DFQATT and SNEGSKA (reference sequence). This CDR3 contains 14 residues. Trimming removed 5 bases from V and 6 bases from J; junction bases left unmatched: 11. The CDR3 here is CSAGGEREAPEQYF. The CDR3 nucleotides read TGCAGTGCTGGGGGGGAGCGGGAGGCCCCCGAGCAGTACTTC.

This clonotype was observed at least ten times. The rearrangement uses TRBV7-2 and TRBJ1-5, with 8 nucleotides matching TRBD1. Germline lookup yields CDR1 SGHTA and CDR2 FQGNSA. Trimming at V came to 1 base and at J to 5 bases, leaving 7 bases not matched to a gene. CDR3 size: 16 residues. The CDR3 coding sequence is TGTGCCAGCAGCTTAGATGGCAGGGGGCTCGATCAGCCCCAGCATTTT. Its translation: CASSLDGRGLDQPQHF.

This clonotype was observed many times. The chain joins TRBV6-4 to TRBJ2-2; TRBD2 is a possible D gene (6 bases). V lost 2 bases, J lost 2 bases, and 9 bases lay in between. This CDR3 contains 15 residues. Germline values: CDR1 MRHNA, CDR2 SNTAGT. The CDR3 nucleotides are TGTGCCAGCAGTGACGGGGACTCCAACACCGGGGAGCTGTTTTTT. This translates into CASSDGDSNTGELFF.

In this sample, this clonotype turned up many times. This sequence joins TRBV6-5 and TRBJ1-2; a weak D match, TRBD1 (5 bases). CDR1 is MNHEY and CDR2 is SVGAGI in the germline V gene. V was shortened by 7 bases and J by 7 bases, with 22 bases between the two germline ends. This CDR3 comprises 15 residues. This CDR3 is CASTHLPGGVIGYTF. In DNA form, the CDR3 reads TGTGCCAGCACCCACCTACCGGGGGGGGTAATTGGCTACACCTTC.

This clonotype was seen at least ten times. The J gene is TRBJ2-5, the V gene TRBV20-1; 8 bases are shared with TRBD1. The CDR3 consists of 13 residues. The germline gives CDR1 DFQATT, CDR2 SNEGSKA (reference sequence). Trimming at V came to 7 bases and at J to 5 bases, leaving 9 bases not matched to a gene. The DNA of the CDR3 is TGCAGTGTCGACTCAGGGGGCGTTGAGACCCAGTACTTC. It encodes CSVDSGGVETQYF.

This clonotype was recorded at least ten times. V and J are TRBV4-1 and TRBJ2-1, with 7 bases aligning to TRBD2. The CDR3 contains 13 residues. The V gene end was trimmed by 1 base and the J gene end by 10 bases; junction bases not matched to a gene: 4. CDR1 is MGHRA, CDR2 YSYEKL, per germline. The DNA for the CDR3 is TGCGCCAGCAGCCAAGGACCGGGGGGAGAGCAGTTCTTC. Protein: CASSQGPGGEQFF.

This clonotype was seen many times. The chain is built from TRBV15 and TRBJ2-3; D gene uncertain. Germline lookup yields CDR1 LNHNV and CDR2 YYDKDF (reference sequence). V gave up 0 bases and J gave up 6 bases, with 13 bases separating them. The CDR3 spans 15 residues. The CDR3 sequence: CATSRDFGDEDTQYF. CDR3 in DNA: TGTGCCACCAGCAGAGATTTTGGGGATGAGGATACGCAGTATTTT. Full variable domain (rest looked up from reference TRBV15 and TRBJ2-3): DAMVIQNPRYQVTQFGKPVTLSCSQTLNHNVMYWYQQKSSQAPKLLFHYYDKDFNNEADTPDNFQSRRPNTSFCFLDIRSPGLGDTAMYLCATSRDFGDEDTQYFGPGTRLTVL.

There are many counts of this clonotype. The chain has TRBV20-1 and TRBJ1-2; possibly TRBD1 for D (5 bases). Trimming took off 5 bases at V and 7 bases at J, with 17 bases between the two ends. The CDR3 loop spans 13 amino acids. Germline loops: CDR1 DFQATT, CDR2 SNEGSKA (reference sequence). DNA for the CDR3: TGCAGTGCTGCGGGCGCGGGGGTACGTGGCTACACCTTC. Protein: CSAAGAGVRGYTF.

This clonotype is judged medium-sized. V is TRBV20-1 and J is TRBJ2-5, with D unresolved. The CDR3 totals 15 residues. Germline V gives CDR1 DFQATT, CDR2 SNEGSKA (reference sequence). The ends were cut back, 5 bases at V and 2 bases at J, with 18 bases in the middle. CDR3 nucleotide sequence: TGCAGTGCTGGGAAACCGACCGGACCACAAGAGACCCAGTACTTC. Its translation is CSAGKPTGPQETQYF.

This clonotype was picked up many times. The gene calls are TRBV5-1 and TRBJ2-4; 10 positions agree with TRBD2. The CDR3 loop spans 15 amino acids. V gave up 3 bases and J gave up 8 bases; unmatched junction bases: 8. Germline V lookup: CDR1 SGHRS, CDR2 YFSETQ. The CDR3 nucleotides are TGCGCCAGCAGCTGGGTAGCGGGGGGAGTTGACATTCAGTACTTC. The encoded protein is CASSWVAGGVDIQYF.

This clonotype was found many times. The V gene is TRBV5-5, the J gene TRBJ1-4, with D possibly TRBD1 on 6 matching bases. V was clipped by 2 bases and J by 5 bases, with 10 bases between them. The CDR3 is 14 residues long. Per germline, CDR1 SGHKS and CDR2 YYEKEE (reference sequence). The CDR3 DNA is TGTGCCAGCAGCTTCCGGGGGCAAAATGAAAAACTGTTTTTT. Protein product: CASSFRGQNEKLFF.